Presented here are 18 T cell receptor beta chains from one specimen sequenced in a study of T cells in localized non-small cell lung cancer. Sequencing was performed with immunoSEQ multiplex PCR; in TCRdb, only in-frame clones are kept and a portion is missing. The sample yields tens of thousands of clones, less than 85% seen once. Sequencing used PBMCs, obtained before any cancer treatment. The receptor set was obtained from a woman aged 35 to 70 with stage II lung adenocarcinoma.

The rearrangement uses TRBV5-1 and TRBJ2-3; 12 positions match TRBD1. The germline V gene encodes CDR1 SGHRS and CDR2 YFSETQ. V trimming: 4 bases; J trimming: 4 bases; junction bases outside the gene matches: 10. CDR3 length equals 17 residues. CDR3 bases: TGCGCCAGCAGCCCAGGGACAGGGGGCGGACAAGCAGATACGCAGTATTTT. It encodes CASSPGTGGGQADTQYF.

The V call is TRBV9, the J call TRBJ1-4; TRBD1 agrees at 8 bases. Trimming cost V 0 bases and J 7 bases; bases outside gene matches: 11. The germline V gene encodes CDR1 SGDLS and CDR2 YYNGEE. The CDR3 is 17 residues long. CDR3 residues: CASSVEAGGERSEKLFF. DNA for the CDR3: TGTGCCAGCAGCGTAGAGGCAGGGGGCGAACGGAGTGAAAAACTGTTTTTT.

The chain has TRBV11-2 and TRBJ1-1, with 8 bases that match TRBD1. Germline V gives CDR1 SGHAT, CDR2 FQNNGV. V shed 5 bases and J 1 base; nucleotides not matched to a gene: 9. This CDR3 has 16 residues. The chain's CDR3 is CASSPGQGRENTEAFF. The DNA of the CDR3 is TGTGCCAGCAGCCCCGGACAGGGAAGGGAGAACACTGAAGCTTTCTTT. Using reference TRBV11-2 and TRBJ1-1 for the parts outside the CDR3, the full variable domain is EAGVAQSPRYKIIEKRQSVAFWCNPISGHATLYWYQQILGQGPKLLIQFQNNGVVDDSQLPKDRFSAERLKGVDSTLKIQPAKLEDSAVYLCASSPGQGRENTEAFFGQGTRLTVV.

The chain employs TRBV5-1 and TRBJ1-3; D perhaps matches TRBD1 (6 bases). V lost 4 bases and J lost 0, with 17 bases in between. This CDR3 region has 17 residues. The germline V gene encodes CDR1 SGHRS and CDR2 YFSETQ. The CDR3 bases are TGCGCCAGCAGCCTAGGGGGGGCAGGATACTCTGGAAACACCATATATTTT. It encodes CASSLGGAGYSGNTIYF.

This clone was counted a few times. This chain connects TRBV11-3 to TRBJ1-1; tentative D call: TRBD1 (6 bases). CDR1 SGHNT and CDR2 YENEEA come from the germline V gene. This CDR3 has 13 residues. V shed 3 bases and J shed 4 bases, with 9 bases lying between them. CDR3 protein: CASSFQGSTEAFF. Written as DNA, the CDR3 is TGTGCCAGCAGCTTCCAGGGGAGCACTGAAGCTTTCTTT.

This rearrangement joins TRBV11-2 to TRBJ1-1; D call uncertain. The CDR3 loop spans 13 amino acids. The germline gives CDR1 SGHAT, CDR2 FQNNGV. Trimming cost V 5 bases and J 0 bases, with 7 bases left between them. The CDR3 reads CASSPRMNTEAFF. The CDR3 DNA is TGTGCCAGCAGCCCCAGAATGAACACTGAAGCTTTCTTT.

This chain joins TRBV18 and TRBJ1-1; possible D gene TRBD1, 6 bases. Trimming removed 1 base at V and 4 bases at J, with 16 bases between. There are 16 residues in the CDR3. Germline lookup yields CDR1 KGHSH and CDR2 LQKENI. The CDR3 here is CASSPQTLGGGTEAFF. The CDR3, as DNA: TGTGCCAGCTCACCACAGACCCTGGGAGGGGGCACTGAAGCTTTCTTT.

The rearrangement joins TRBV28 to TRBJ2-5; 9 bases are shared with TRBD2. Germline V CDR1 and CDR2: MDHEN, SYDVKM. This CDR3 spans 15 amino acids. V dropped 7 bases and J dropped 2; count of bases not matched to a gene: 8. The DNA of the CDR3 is TGTGCCAGCACTACAGCGGGGGGCTCTCAAGAGACCCAGTACTTC. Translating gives CASTTAGGSQETQYF.

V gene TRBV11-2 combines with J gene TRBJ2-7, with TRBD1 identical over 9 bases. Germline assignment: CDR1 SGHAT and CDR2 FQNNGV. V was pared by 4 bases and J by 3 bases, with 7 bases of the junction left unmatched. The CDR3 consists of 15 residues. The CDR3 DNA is TGTGCCAGCAGCTCCGGGACAGGGTCCTTCTACGAGCAGTACTTC. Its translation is CASSSGTGSFYEQYF.

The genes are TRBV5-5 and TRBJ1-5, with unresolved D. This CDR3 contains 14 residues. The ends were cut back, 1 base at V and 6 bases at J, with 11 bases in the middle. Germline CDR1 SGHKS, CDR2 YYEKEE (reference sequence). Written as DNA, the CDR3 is TGTGCCAGCAGCTTGAAACTTTTCGGTCAGCCCCAGCATTTT. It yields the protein CASSLKLFGQPQHF.

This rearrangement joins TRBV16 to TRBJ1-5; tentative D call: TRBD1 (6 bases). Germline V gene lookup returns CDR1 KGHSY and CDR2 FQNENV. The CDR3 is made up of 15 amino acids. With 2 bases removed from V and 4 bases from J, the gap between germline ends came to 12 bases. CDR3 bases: TGTGCCAGCAGCCAAGGCTACAGGGAGAATCAGCCCCAGCATTTT. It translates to CASSQGYRENQPQHF.

The CDR3 loop reads CASSLSGRVNTEAFF. DNA of the CDR3: TGTGCCAGCAGTTTATCCGGCAGGGTGAACACTGAAGCTTTCTTT. The V gene is TRBV28, the J gene TRBJ1-1; TRBD1 is a possible D gene (5 bases). Germline CDR1 MDHEN, CDR2 SYDVKM. The CDR3 extends over 15 amino acids. V shed 1 base and J shed 0 bases, with 9 bases lying between them.

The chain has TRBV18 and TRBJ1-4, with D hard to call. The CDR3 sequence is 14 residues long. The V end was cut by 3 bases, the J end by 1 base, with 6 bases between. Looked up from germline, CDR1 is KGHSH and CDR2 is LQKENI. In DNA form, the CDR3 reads TGTGCCAGCTCACCCGACATAACTAATGAAAAACTGTTTTTT. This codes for CASSPDITNEKLFF.

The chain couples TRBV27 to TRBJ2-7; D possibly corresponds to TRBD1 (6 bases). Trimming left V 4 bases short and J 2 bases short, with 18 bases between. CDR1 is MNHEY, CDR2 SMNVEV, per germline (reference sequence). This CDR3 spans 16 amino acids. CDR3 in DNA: TGTGCCAGCAGTTCGCCGGCGGCAGGGGCTCCCTACGAGCAGTACTTC. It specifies CASSSPAAGAPYEQYF.

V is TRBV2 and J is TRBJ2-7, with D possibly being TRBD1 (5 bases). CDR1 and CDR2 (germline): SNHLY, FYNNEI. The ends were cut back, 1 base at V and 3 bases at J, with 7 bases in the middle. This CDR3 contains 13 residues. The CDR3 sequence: CASSEGGDYEQYF. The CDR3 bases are TGTGCCAGCAGTGAAGGGGGCGACTACGAGCAGTACTTC.

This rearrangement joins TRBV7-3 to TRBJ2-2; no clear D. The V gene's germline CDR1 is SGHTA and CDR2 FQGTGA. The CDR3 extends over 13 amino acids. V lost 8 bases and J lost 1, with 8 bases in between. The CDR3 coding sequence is TGTGCCAGCTCCAGAGAGAACACCGGGGAGCTGTTTTTT. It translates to CASSRENTGELFF.

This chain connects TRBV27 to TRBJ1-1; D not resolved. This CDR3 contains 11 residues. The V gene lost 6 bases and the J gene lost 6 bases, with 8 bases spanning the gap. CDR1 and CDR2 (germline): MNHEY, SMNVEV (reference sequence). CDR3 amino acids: CASRGVSEAFF. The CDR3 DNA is TGTGCCAGCAGAGGAGTCTCTGAAGCTTTCTTT.

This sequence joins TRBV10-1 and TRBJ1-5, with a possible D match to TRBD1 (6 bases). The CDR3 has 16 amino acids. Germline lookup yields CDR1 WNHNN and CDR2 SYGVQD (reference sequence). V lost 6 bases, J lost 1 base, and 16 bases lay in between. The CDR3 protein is CASSEGGKVSNQPQHF. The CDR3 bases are TGCGCCAGCAGCGAAGGGGGGAAGGTGAGCAATCAGCCCCAGCATTTT.